A single sample gave rise to the 23 T cell receptor beta chains below, sequenced in a study of monozygotic twins with inflammatory bowel disease. TCRdb reanalyzed the 5' RACE reads, giving one entry per CDR3 protein sequence and no DNA. There are 200,000 to 250,000 distinct CDR3 sequences in the sample, with less than 2% held by the top ten. Sequences were obtained from blood. All receptors come from a human donor with ulcerative colitis or Crohn's disease, or a healthy co-twin of an affected twin (not recorded which).

V usage is TRBV7-9 and J usage is TRBJ2-3; TCRdb proposes TRBD2, but this gene call is untestable without DNA. In germline, CDR1 is SEHNR, CDR2 FQNEAQ (reference sequence). This CDR3 has 15 amino acids. This chain's CDR3 is CASSFRGASTDTQYF.

This chain joins TRBV9 and TRBJ1-2. The length of the CDR3 is 16 residues. CDR1 and CDR2 from the germline V gene are SGDLS and YYNGEE. The CDR3 sequence: CASSVGSGKANYGYTF.

The chain has TRBV29-1 and TRBJ2-2. Germline CDR1 reads SQVTM; CDR2 reads ANQGSEA. The CDR3 is made up of 14 amino acids. CDR3: CSVEEMGNPGELFF.

This chain uses TRBV5-6 with TRBJ1-5. CDR1 and CDR2 from the germline V gene are SGHDT and YYEEEE. The CDR3 length is 12 residues. The CDR3 region is CASSLHNQPQHF.

The V call is TRBV27, the J call TRBJ1-1. CDR1 and CDR2 (germline): MNHEY, SMNVEV (reference sequence). The CDR3 totals 14 residues. The chain's CDR3 is CASSSRTENTEAFF.

The rearrangement joins TRBV12-3 or TRBV12-4 to TRBJ2-7; TCRdb calls TRBD1, which cannot be checked without DNA. The CDR3 extends over 15 amino acids. This chain's CDR3 is CASSFRGQGSDEQYF.

The CDR3 reads CSAGGGPGTGELFF. V and J are TRBV20-1 and TRBJ2-2; absent DNA, TCRdb's TRBD1 call cannot be checked. The CDR3 loop spans 14 amino acids. Germline lookup yields CDR1 DFQATT and CDR2 SNEGSKA (reference sequence).

The J gene is TRBJ2-3, the V gene TRBV20-1; TCRdb picks TRBD2, but there is no DNA to check that call. The germline V gene encodes CDR1 DFQATT and CDR2 SNEGSKA (reference sequence). The CDR3 consists of 15 residues. This CDR3 is CSARERRGGTDTQYF.

The CDR3 is CSARSPSTDTQYF. This rearrangement joins TRBV20-1 to TRBJ2-3. The CDR3 extends over 13 amino acids. Germline V gene data show CDR1 as DFQATT and CDR2 as SNEGSKA (reference sequence).

The chain carries TRBV5-5 and TRBJ1-5; TCRdb lists TRBD1, though no DNA is available to test this call. CDR1 is SGHKS and CDR2 is YYEKEE in the germline V gene (reference sequence). The CDR3 has 16 residues. The CDR3 region is CASSLNRVSGNQPQHF.

This chain uses TRBV6-1 with TRBJ1-1; TCRdb designates TRBD1, a call that cannot be tested without DNA. Looked up from germline, CDR1 is MNHNS and CDR2 is SASEGT. The CDR3 totals 14 residues. CDR3 protein: CASSEEGKITEAFF.

The chain employs TRBV5-6 and TRBJ1-2. This CDR3 has 14 residues. The germline gives CDR1 SGHDT, CDR2 YYEEEE. This CDR3 reads CASSFPQANYGYTF. Looking up the rest from reference TRBV5-6 and TRBJ1-2 gives the full variable domain: DAGVTQSPTHLIKTRGQQVTLRCSPKSGHDTVSWYQQALGQGPQFIFQYYEEEERQRGNFPDRFSGHQFPNYSSELNVNALLLGDSALYLCASSFPQANYGYTFGSGTRLTVV.

The rearrangement joins TRBV4-1 to TRBJ2-1. CDR1 is MGHRA, CDR2 YSYEKL, per germline. The CDR3 sequence is 15 residues long. The CDR3 here is CASSRDLADYNEQFF.

The rearrangement joins TRBV20-1 to TRBJ2-5; the TCRdb D gene call, TRBD1, has no DNA to confirm it. The CDR3 covers 13 residues. The germline V gene encodes CDR1 DFQATT and CDR2 SNEGSKA (reference sequence). CDR3 residues: CSARVGGGETQYF.

This chain links TRBV3-1 with TRBJ1-1. Germline CDR1 LGHDT, CDR2 YNNKEL (reference sequence). The CDR3 extends over 11 amino acids. CDR3 loop: CASSHVTEAFF.

CDR3 protein: CASSAGQAAYEQYF. J is TRBJ2-7 and V is TRBV19; TCRdb proposes TRBD1, but this gene call is untestable without DNA. From germline, CDR1 is LNHDA and CDR2 SQIVND (reference sequence). The CDR3 is made up of 14 amino acids.

The J gene is TRBJ2-2, the V gene TRBV5-1; TCRdb's assignment of TRBD2 cannot be checked, as there is no DNA. CDR1 is SGHRS and CDR2 is YFSETQ in the germline V gene. There are 18 residues in the CDR3. CDR3 residues: CASSLRTSATLMSGELFF. Full variable domain (missing parts from reference TRBV5-1 and TRBJ2-2): KAGVTQTPRYLIKTRGQQVTLSCSPISGHRSVSWYQQTPGQGLQFLFEYFSETQRNKGNFPGRFSGRQFSNSRSEMNVSTLELGDSALYLCASSLRTSATLMSGELFFGEGSRLTVL.

The chain has TRBV5-6 and TRBJ1-5. The germline V gene encodes CDR1 SGHDT and CDR2 YYEEEE. The CDR3 sequence is 15 residues long. The CDR3 is CASSLFVEDNQPQHF.

The chain has TRBV4-1 and TRBJ2-3; TCRdb reports TRBD1, a call that lacks DNA to check it against. The CDR3 is 15 amino acids. The germline V gene has CDR1 MGHRA and CDR2 YSYEKL. The CDR3 sequence: CASSQVSGPADTQYF.

The V call is TRBV20-1, the J call TRBJ2-1; checking the TCRdb D call of TRBD2 is not possible without DNA. Germline V lookup: CDR1 DFQATT, CDR2 SNEGSKA (reference sequence). The CDR3 covers 12 residues. The CDR3 is CSASGGVLRQFF.

This sequence joins TRBV7-6 and TRBJ2-2; checking the TCRdb D call of TRBD1 is not possible without DNA. Germline-derived CDR1 and CDR2 are SGHVS and FNYEAQ. This CDR3 is 15 amino acids long. The CDR3 region is CASSLAQGGTGELFF.

The chain has TRBV10-3 and TRBJ1-5. CDR3 length: 14 residues. Germline V gives CDR1 ENHRY, CDR2 SYGVKD. The CDR3 is CAISELGTREPQHF.

V usage is TRBV7-3 and J usage is TRBJ2-3; TCRdb selects TRBD1, and the lack of DNA leaves this call unchecked. The CDR3 covers 16 residues. Germline CDR1 and CDR2: SGHTA and FQGTGA. CDR3: CASSPSRGPSTDTQYF.